This TCR beta chain was observed in a study of T cells in Graves' hyperthyroidism and ophthalmopathy. Many counts were recorded for this clonotype. PBMCs were sourced from less than 12 ml fresh peripheral blood. The source material, RNA transcripts, was used to amplify TCR beta CDR3 regions. HTBI primers were employed in a first-round RT-PCR of the TCR CDR3. MiXCR, run by TCRdb on the multiplex PCR reads, gives a single entry per CDR3 protein. Here the sample spans approximately 320,000 distinct CDR3 sequences, around 16% being singletons. The V gene lost 0 bases and the J gene lost 2 bases, with 13 bases spanning the gap. The germline CDR1 and CDR2 sequences are MNHEY and SMNVEV (reference sequence). This CDR3 contains 16 residues.

The sequenced material came from blood. J is TRBJ1-2 and V is TRBV27; unclear D gene. The sequence came from a man under 40 with Graves' hyperthyroidism. CDR3 in amino acids: CASSLSRVMLNYGYTF. CDR3 bases: TGTGCCAGCAGTTTATCCCGGGTAATGCTCAACTATGGCTACACCTTC.